Presented here are 17 T cell receptor beta chains from one specimen sequenced in a study of blood T cell repertoires in COVID-19. The data were produced by immunoSEQ multiplex PCR, yet TCRdb's version contains in-frame clones alone and is incomplete. This sample has over 70,000 clones, with over 70% found just once. Sequencing used peripheral blood. These receptors were obtained from a human donor in a cohort sampled during active COVID-19.

The chain couples TRBV7-3 to TRBJ2-3, with D perhaps matching TRBD1 (6 bases). CDR1 SGHTA and CDR2 FQGTGA come from the germline V gene. CDR3 length: 18 residues. With 5 bases removed from V and 0 bases from J, the gap between germline ends came to 21 bases. The CDR3 reads CASSLLPLQGESTDTQYF. In nucleotides, the CDR3 is TGTGCCAGCAGCCTGCTCCCTTTACAGGGAGAAAGCACAGATACGCAGTATTTT. Full variable domain (missing parts from reference TRBV7-3 and TRBJ2-3): GAGVSQTPSNKVTEKGKYVELRCDPISGHTALYWYRQSLGQGPEFLIYFQGTGAADDSGLPNDRFFAVRPEGSVSTLKIQRTERGDSAVYLCASSLLPLQGESTDTQYFGPGTRLTVL.

The CDR3 DNA follows: TGCAGTGCTAGTGGCAGCGGTCACACAGATACGCAGTATTTT. It yields the protein CSASGSGHTDTQYF. The rearrangement links TRBV20-1 to TRBJ2-3, with a possible D match to TRBD2 (5 bases). Trimming took off 3 bases at V and 2 bases at J, with 12 bases between the two ends. In germline, CDR1 is DFQATT, CDR2 SNEGSKA (reference sequence). The CDR3 totals 14 residues.

The V and J genes are TRBV7-6 and TRBJ2-7; the D is unclear. The CDR3 length is 13 residues. Germline CDR1 reads SGHVS; CDR2 reads FNYEAQ. Trimming pared 5 bases from V and 0 bases from J, leaving 8 bases between. The CDR3, as DNA: TGTGCCAGCAGCGCGTCGGGCTCCTACGAGCAGTACTTC. Its protein is CASSASGSYEQYF.

The rearrangement uses TRBV19 and TRBJ1-4; D is perhaps TRBD1 (6 bases). CDR1 is LNHDA, CDR2 SQIVND, per germline (reference sequence). Trimming took 7 bases from V and 0 from J, leaving 9 bases between them. The CDR3 is 14 residues long. The DNA for the CDR3 is TGTGCCAGTAAGAACAGGGCAACTAATGAAAAACTGTTTTTT. Protein: CASKNRATNEKLFF.

The chain employs TRBV11-2 and TRBJ2-3, with TRBD1 as a possible D gene (6 bases). Trimming pared 5 bases from V and 2 bases from J, leaving 14 bases between. This CDR3 has 15 amino acids. Germline V lookup: CDR1 SGHAT, CDR2 FQNNGV. The CDR3 is CASSTWDTYTDTQYF. In DNA, the CDR3 is TGTGCCAGCAGCACATGGGACACTTACACAGATACGCAGTATTTT.

V gene TRBV3-1 (or the pseudogene TRBV3-2) combines with J gene TRBJ2-7; 11 bases line up with TRBD2. Germline assignment: CDR1 LGHDT and CDR2 YNNKEL (reference sequence). Losses at the gene ends were 5 bases for V and 4 bases for J; bases not matched to a gene: 4. This CDR3 has 14 amino acids. CDR3 nucleotides: TGTGCCAGCAGCACTACTAGCGGGAGTTACGAGCAGTACTTC. Encoded protein: CASSTTSGSYEQYF.

The gene calls are TRBV11-2 and TRBJ2-5, with TRBD1 matching over 7 bases. Germline CDR1 and CDR2: SGHAT and FQNNGV. Trimming removed 5 bases from V and 5 bases from J; junction bases left unmatched: 8. The CDR3 has 14 residues. CDR3 region: CASSGDRAQETQYF. CDR3 sequence (DNA): TGTGCCAGCAGCGGTGACAGGGCGCAGGAGACCCAGTACTTC.

J is TRBJ2-3 and V is TRBV9; D is perhaps TRBD2 (5 bases). CDR1 SGDLS and CDR2 YYNGEE come from the germline V gene. V was trimmed by 4 bases and J by 1 base, leaving 13 bases between them. This CDR3 is 15 amino acids long. The CDR3 loop reads CASSPIGSRTDTQYF. For the CDR3, the DNA is TGTGCCAGCAGCCCAATAGGGAGCCGCACAGATACGCAGTATTTT. The entire variable domain, with the rest obtained from reference TRBV9 and TRBJ2-3, is as follows: DSGVTQTPKHLITATGQRVTLRCSPRSGDLSVYWYQQSLDQGLQFLIQYYNGEERAKGNILERFSAQQFPDLHSELNLSSLELGDSALYFCASSPIGSRTDTQYFGPGTRLTVL.

The rearrangement uses TRBV3-1 (or the pseudogene TRBV3-2) and TRBJ2-7; 7 bases are a match to TRBD2. Trimming cost V 0 bases and J 3 bases; bases outside gene matches: 17. The CDR3 is 19 residues long. The germline CDR1 and CDR2 sequences are LGHDT and YNNKEL (reference sequence). The CDR3 spells CASSQDPALFGLGGYEQYF. The DNA for the CDR3 is TGTGCCAGCAGCCAAGATCCGGCGTTATTTGGACTAGGTGGCTACGAGCAGTACTTC.

The chain couples TRBV5-6 to TRBJ2-1; 11 positions agree with TRBD1. Losses at the gene ends were 2 bases for V and 7 bases for J; bases not matched to a gene: 2. The CDR3 covers 14 residues. Germline V gene lookup returns CDR1 SGHDT and CDR2 YYEEEE. The DNA of the CDR3 is TGTGCCAGCAGCTTTGGACAGGGGGCTAATGAGCAGTTCTTC. Translating gives CASSFGQGANEQFF.

V is TRBV19 and J is TRBJ1-1; D might be TRBD1 (6 bases). Trimming took 5 bases from V and 3 from J, leaving 19 bases between them. Germline V CDR1 and CDR2: LNHDA, SQIVND (reference sequence). The CDR3 is 16 residues long. Written as DNA, the CDR3 is TGTGCCAGTAGTCGGGGGGCGGGGACCCGCGACACTGAAGCTTTCTTT. This sequence encodes CASSRGAGTRDTEAFF.

This chain uses TRBV24-1 with TRBJ1-2; maybe TRBD1 (6 bases). The CDR3 is 12 residues long. Trimming pared 9 bases from V and 4 bases from J, leaving 11 bases between. Germline CDR1 reads KGHDR; CDR2 reads SFDVKD. CDR3 nucleotide sequence: TGTGCCACCTGGGGACAAAGCTATGGCTACACCTTC. Translated: CATWGQSYGYTF.

This clone was found once. V is TRBV5-6 and J is TRBJ1-3; unclear D gene. This CDR3 has 15 amino acids. Germline loops: CDR1 SGHDT, CDR2 YYEEEE. V lost 0 bases and J 2 bases, leaving 9 bases between the germline ends. The CDR3 sequence: CASSLGRAPGNTIYF. The CDR3 nucleotides read TGTGCCAGCAGCTTGGGGAGAGCACCTGGAAACACCATATATTTT.

The chain carries TRBV7-9 and TRBJ1-5; tentatively, D is TRBD1 (5 bases). Deletions cut 5 bases from V and 9 bases from J, with 14 bases between. Per the germline V gene, CDR1 is SEHNR and CDR2 is FQNEAQ (reference sequence). The CDR3 runs 13 residues. CDR3 region: CASSPDGARPQHF. As DNA, the CDR3 is TGTGCCAGCAGCCCGGATGGGGCGAGGCCCCAGCATTTT.

The chain combines TRBV24-1 with TRBJ2-4; TRBD1 agrees at 10 bases. This CDR3 is built from 19 residues. CDR1 and CDR2 from the germline V gene are KGHDR and SFDVKD. The ends lost 2 bases at V and 1 base at J; junction bases unmatched: 10. CDR3 nucleotide sequence: TGTGCCACCAGTGATTCCGGGACAGGGGCTTCGCAGGCCAAAAACATTCAGTACTTC. It is translated as CATSDSGTGASQAKNIQYF.

V usage is TRBV28 and J usage is TRBJ1-5; maybe TRBD1 (5 bases). V was trimmed by 4 bases and J by 5 bases, leaving 18 bases between them. CDR3 size: 16 residues. In germline, CDR1 is MDHEN, CDR2 SYDVKM. The CDR3 reads CASSYILSGGDQPQHF. The CDR3 DNA sequence: TGTGCCAGCAGTTACATACTTTCGGGGGGGGATCAGCCCCAGCATTTT.

The chain couples TRBV29-1 to TRBJ2-1, with D hard to call. In germline, CDR1 is SQVTM, CDR2 ANQGSEA. The CDR3 is 14 residues long. Trimming stripped 0 bases from V and 8 bases from J, with 14 bases between. The CDR3 loop is CSVEDENRSHEQFF. For the CDR3, the DNA is TGCAGCGTTGAAGATGAGAACAGATCCCATGAGCAGTTCTTC.